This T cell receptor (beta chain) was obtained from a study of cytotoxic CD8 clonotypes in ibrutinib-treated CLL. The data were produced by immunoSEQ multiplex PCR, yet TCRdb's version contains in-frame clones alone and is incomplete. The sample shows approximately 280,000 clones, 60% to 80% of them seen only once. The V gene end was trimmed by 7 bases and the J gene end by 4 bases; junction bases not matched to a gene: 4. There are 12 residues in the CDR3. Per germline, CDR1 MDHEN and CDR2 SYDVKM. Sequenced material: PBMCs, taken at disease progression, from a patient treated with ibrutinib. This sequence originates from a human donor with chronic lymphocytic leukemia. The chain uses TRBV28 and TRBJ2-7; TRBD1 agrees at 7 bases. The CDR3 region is CASTLRGYEQYF. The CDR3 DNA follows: TGTGCCAGCACCCTCAGGGGGTACGAGCAGTACTTC.